The entry below gives a single T cell receptor (beta chain) sequence along with its context. No antigen is known for it. Per-base quality was not reported, and no clone a single base away is much larger than it. This entry belongs to a study of T cell responses to AZD1222 COVID-19 vaccine (dated by TCRdb to about 2021). For the wider study: Because spike-specific TCR depth and breadth did not differ between the two schedules, AZD1222 recipients who got a second dose at roughly 4 weeks were pooled with those who got a second dose at roughly 12 weeks. TCR sequencing covered over 230 trial participants: some 210 given two doses of AZD1222 and 26 given two doses of MenACWY control vaccine. Trial participants were enrolled by age into 18-55, 56-69 and 70-plus year subgroups, with roughly 150, 30 and 60 TCR-sequenced participants respectively. Study-level results and caveats: Epitopes outside the regions mutated in the B.1.351 and B.1.1.7 variants were reportedly recognized by nearly half of the unique spike-specific TCRs. The 56-69-year group was small, and its depth increase did not reach significance, likely because of low power. CD4 TCRs associated with the vaccine covered the entire spike protein, and the dominant responses were in regions 160-218 and 743-854. Conclusions about previously exposed vaccinees are limited because only six or seven AZD1222 recipients were SARS-CoV-2 seropositive at baseline. Because no day 14 peak-response samples were available, repertoires were characterized only after the peak T cell response. Participants were mostly white British and included more females than males, and it was suggested by the authors that clonal diversity may have been underestimated. Spike-specific TCR breadth and depth rose significantly after two AZD1222 doses compared with day 0 and with MenACWY recipients.

Taken with the paper, the label for time point translates to: baseline before first vaccination. Vaccinee samples were obtained from the UK trials COV001 and COV002, which included a single-blind randomized controlled phase 2/3 trial of AZD1222 (ChAdOx1 nCoV-19) in healthy adults. For TCRbeta chain sequencing, PBMC samples were collected from trial participants at day 0 and at day 28 after the second dose. CDR1 SGHAT and CDR2 FQNNGV were looked up in the germline V gene. Counted from cysteine to phenylalanine, this CDR3 has 16 amino acids. Only CDR3 DNA is held: 48 bases, read in frame from base 1. Relative to germline, V is missing 5 bases and J is missing 4 bases, with 7 bases of the junction outside any gene match. The CDR3 regions of human TCRbeta chains were analyzed by immunosequencing. Per the authors' processing: TCRs in the repertoires were matched against a reference library of SARS-CoV-2-specific TCRs that had been generated with the MIRA antigen-specificity platform. Breadth was defined as the fraction of unique TCRs that were SARS-CoV-2-associated. Depth was defined as the fraction of total T cells that were SARS-CoV-2-associated. Each spike-specific TCR was assigned to its reactive spike region and to a CD4 or CD8 class using the MIRA data. Log10-transformed breadth and depth values were compared by one-way ANOVA with Sidak's multiple comparisons tests. Imported from immuneACCESS, the table was reduced by TCRdb to in-frame sequences with V and J called. These copies leave out some clones; in studies compared against another copy, an unresolved V gene accounts for under half, and the cause of the remainder is not known. That table furnishes V, J and clone size, whereas the DNA furnished D and trimming. The sample table contains approximately 160,000 clones; only one count was recorded for about 87% of them. In total, the top ten clones hold more than 2% of the sample.

The rearrangement combines TRBV11-2 with TRBJ2-5, with 13 bases in between that match TRBD2. Material: peripheral blood, obtained on day 0 of AZD1222 vaccination. This clonotype was obtained from an adult in good health. The nucleotide sequence reads TGTGCCAGCAGCCCAGGACTAGCGGGAGTCGGAGAGACCCAGTACTTC. Protein translation: CASSPGLAGVGETQYF.